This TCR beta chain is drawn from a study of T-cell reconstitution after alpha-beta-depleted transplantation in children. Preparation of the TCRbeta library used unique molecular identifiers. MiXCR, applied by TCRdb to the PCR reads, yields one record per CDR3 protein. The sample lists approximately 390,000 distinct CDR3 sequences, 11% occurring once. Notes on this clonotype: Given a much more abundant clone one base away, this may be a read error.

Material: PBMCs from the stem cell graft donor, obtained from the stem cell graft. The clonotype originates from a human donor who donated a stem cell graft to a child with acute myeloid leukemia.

The CDR3 nucleotides are TGCGCCAGCAGCTTGAACGTTAATGAGCAGTTCTTC. As protein: CASSLNVNEQFF. The chain combines TRBV5-1 with TRBJ2-1; D is ambiguous. Per the germline V gene, CDR1 is SGHRS and CDR2 is YFSETQ. The CDR3 sequence is 12 residues long. The V end was cut by 1 base, the J end by 7 bases, with 6 bases between.